Listed below are T cell receptor beta chains from one sample, sequenced in a study of naive and memory T cell subsets. TCRdb called the UMI-ligation and nested PCR reads again in MiXCR, with one record for every CDR3 protein. The sample lists about 150,000 distinct CDR3 sequences, about 23% seen once, with around 0.097% in the top ten. Sample: naive CD4+ T cells from blood. These receptors originate from a human donor in good health. CDR3s include the opening cysteine and the closing phenylalanine or tryptophan. The D gene is left open where the match is weak. Clone size, where shown, is once, few, many, or a class for clones that have expanded.

d_gene	v_gene	j_gene	abundance	CDR3aa	CDR3nt
-	TRBV3-1	TRBJ2-7	-	CASSQARTPAYEQYF	TGTGCCAGCAGCCAAGCACGAACACCTGCCTACGAGCAGTACTTC
-	TRBV29-1	TRBJ1-2	-	CSMWDVVRGYTF	TGCAGCATGTGGGACGTTGTGCGTGGCTACACCTTC
-	TRBV9	TRBJ1-6	few	CASSVGDRGNSPLHF	TGTGCCAGCAGCGTAGGAGACCGGGGGAATTCACCCCTCCACTTT
TRBD2	TRBV13	TRBJ2-5	few	CASSLELAGVRSQETQYF	TGTGCCAGCAGCTTAGAACTAGCGGGAGTCCGATCTCAGGAGACCCAGTACTTC
-	TRBV28	TRBJ2-1	-	CASRERGYSYNEQFF	TGTGCCAGCAGGGAACGGGGCTACTCCTACAATGAGCAGTTCTTC
-	TRBV5-1	TRBJ2-3	-	CASAQTGVTKRDTQYF	TGCGCCAGCGCACAAACAGGCGTAACTAAAAGGGATACGCAGTATTTT
-	TRBV3-1	TRBJ2-1	many	CASSYGGPYNEQFF	TGTGCCAGCAGCTACGGAGGACCTTACAATGAGCAGTTCTTC
-	TRBV13	TRBJ1-6	many	CASSLRDYNSPLHF	TGTGCCAGCAGCTTAAGGGATTATAATTCACCCCTCCACTTT
TRBD1	TRBV10-3	TRBJ2-1	few	CAISEPGQGASNEQFF	TGTGCCATCAGTGAGCCGGGACAGGGGGCGAGCAATGAGCAGTTCTTC
-	TRBV19	TRBJ2-2	-	CASSILGSNTGELFF	TGTGCCAGTAGTATTCTTGGTTCGAACACCGGGGAGCTGTTTTTT
TRBD1	TRBV6-5	TRBJ1-3	-	CASSQQGFSGNTIYF	TGTGCCAGCAGTCAACAGGGGTTCTCTGGAAACACCATATATTTT
-	TRBV20-1	TRBJ2-3	-	CSASWGPDTQYF	TGCAGTGCTAGCTGGGGGCCAGATACGCAGTATTTT
-	TRBV28	TRBJ1-1	-	CASSSGPGAEAFF	TGTGCCAGCAGTTCAGGGCCCGGGGCTGAAGCTTTCTTT
TRBD1	TRBV20-1	TRBJ1-4	-	CSAETGGGNEKLFF	TGCAGTGCCGAAACAGGGGGCGGGAATGAAAAACTGTTTTTT
-	TRBV28	TRBJ2-3	few	CASYGHPSTDTQYF	TGTGCCAGCTACGGACACCCGAGCACAGATACGCAGTATTTT
-	TRBV5-6	TRBJ2-7	-	CASSFGGLGEQYF	TGTGCCAGCAGCTTTGGAGGTCTGGGCGAGCAGTACTTC
TRBD2	TRBV4-1	TRBJ2-1	-	CASSPRFTSGRANEQFF	TGCGCCAGCAGCCCCCGATTTACTAGCGGGAGGGCCAATGAGCAGTTCTTC
TRBD1	TRBV30	TRBJ2-6	-	CAWSVFLVGTGLGANVLTF	TGTGCCTGGAGTGTATTCTTAGTGGGGACAGGGTTGGGGGCCAACGTCCTGACTTTC
-	TRBV18	TRBJ1-5	few	CARQGCRPHQPQHF	TGTGCCAGGCAGGGGTGTCGGCCGCATCAGCCCCAGCATTTT
TRBD2	TRBV4-1	TRBJ2-7	-	CASSQVWSGKAHEQYF	TGCGCCAGCAGCCAAGTGTGGAGCGGGAAGGCACACGAGCAGTACTTC
-	TRBV6-5	TRBJ1-4	once	CASSSGPSRGEKLFF	TGTGCCAGCAGCTCCGGACCTTCACGGGGTGAAAAACTGTTTTTT
-	TRBV4-2	TRBJ2-1	few	CASSQAGRDPYNEQFF	TGTGCCAGCAGCCAAGCTGGCCGTGATCCTTACAATGAGCAGTTCTTC
TRBD2	TRBV7-9	TRBJ2-7	-	CASSPWTSGYEQYF	TGTGCCAGCAGCCCCTGGACTAGCGGCTACGAGCAGTACTTC
-	TRBV12-3/TRBV12-4	TRBJ2-1	-	CASSLPSRRPSYNEQFF	TGTGCCAGCAGTTTGCCTAGCCGACGACCCTCCTACAATGAGCAGTTCTTC
TRBD1	TRBV19	TRBJ1-5	-	CASSIVGQGLGQPQHF	TGTGCCAGTAGTATAGTGGGACAGGGGTTAGGTCAGCCCCAGCATTTT
TRBD2	TRBV7-9	TRBJ2-1	-	CASSFLAGGVVEQFF	TGTGCCAGCAGCTTTTTAGCGGGAGGTGTGGTTGAGCAGTTCTTC
TRBD2	TRBV7-9	TRBJ2-3	-	CASSTRTSRSTDTQYF	TGTGCCAGCAGCACAAGGACTAGCAGAAGCACAGATACGCAGTATTTT
-	TRBV15	TRBJ2-2	-	CATSREVTGELFF	TGTGCCACCAGCAGAGAGGTCACTGGGGAGCTGTTTTTT
-	TRBV6-1	TRBJ2-7	-	CASSEGPGLGQYF	TGTGCCAGCAGTGAAGGCCCGGGTCTTGGGCAGTACTTC
-	TRBV6-5	TRBJ1-4	-	CASSYGRGVTNEKLFF	TGTGCCAGCAGTTACGGCAGGGGTGTAACTAATGAAAAACTGTTTTTT
-	TRBV7-2	TRBJ1-2	-	CASSLGPPNYGYTF	TGTGCCAGCAGCTTAGGGCCACCCAACTATGGCTACACCTTC
-	TRBV29-1	TRBJ2-3	many	CSVEHGRGSTDTQYF	TGCAGCGTTGAACACGGTCGTGGGAGCACAGATACGCAGTATTTT
-	TRBV7-2	TRBJ1-1	-	CASSLGSATITEAFF	TGTGCCAGCAGCTTAGGGTCGGCGACAATCACTGAAGCTTTCTTT
TRBD2	TRBV15	TRBJ2-3	-	CATRSAGSFPDTQYF	TGTGCCACCAGATCAGCGGGAAGCTTCCCAGATACGCAGTATTTT
TRBD2	TRBV14	TRBJ2-7	few	CASTRGEMTYEQYF	TGTGCCAGCACACGGGGGGAGATGACCTACGAGCAGTACTTC
-	TRBV6-4	TRBJ1-1	-	CASSDYAGNTEAFF	TGTGCCAGCAGTGACTATGCCGGGAACACTGAAGCTTTCTTT
-	TRBV6-1	TRBJ1-1	many	CASSLFEGETEAFF	TGTGCCAGCAGCTTGTTCGAGGGTGAAACTGAAGCTTTCTTT
TRBD2	TRBV20-1	TRBJ2-7	-	CSAKTSGRGPRGEQYF	TGCAGTGCTAAGACTAGCGGGAGAGGCCCCCGCGGGGAGCAGTACTTC
-	TRBV11-2	TRBJ2-4	few	CASSQGYSKNIQYF	TGTGCCAGCAGCCAGGGGTACAGCAAAAACATTCAGTACTTC
-	TRBV6-1	TRBJ1-5	-	CASSEPRLPQHF	TGTGCCAGCAGTGAACCCCGGTTGCCCCAGCATTTT
-	TRBV6-1	TRBJ1-5	-	CASSEPRTVGQPQHF	TGTGCCAGCAGTGAACCCAGGACGGTGGGTCAGCCCCAGCATTTT
TRBD2	TRBV20-1	TRBJ2-3	-	CSARGSTSGSTDTQYF	TGCAGTGCTAGAGGGTCTACTAGCGGGAGCACAGATACGCAGTATTTT
-	TRBV5-4	TRBJ2-5	-	CAWTSGETQYF	TGTGCGTGGACATCCGGGGAGACCCAGTACTTC
-	TRBV19	TRBJ2-1	many	CASGSNEQFF	TGTGCCAGTGGGTCAAATGAGCAGTTCTTC
-	TRBV19	TRBJ2-7	-	CASSIFSLGRSYEQYF	TGTGCCAGTAGTATATTCTCCTTGGGGCGCTCCTACGAGCAGTACTTC
-	TRBV5-1	TRBJ2-1	few	CASSLGALDSYNEQFF	TGCGCCAGCAGCTTGGGGGCGTTAGACTCCTACAATGAGCAGTTCTTC
-	TRBV20-1	TRBJ2-5	many	CSARAGRQETQYF	TGCAGTGCTAGAGCAGGCCGCCAAGAGACCCAGTACTTC
TRBD1	TRBV11-1	TRBJ2-7	-	CASSPDRTAYEQYF	TGTGCCAGCAGCCCGGACAGGACGGCCTACGAGCAGTACTTC
TRBD1	TRBV20-1	TRBJ2-5	many	CSARGFRGLQETQYF	TGCAGTGCTAGAGGTTTCAGGGGGCTCCAAGAGACCCAGTACTTC
TRBD2	TRBV10-3	TRBJ2-3	few	CAISESEAGGPADTQYF	TGTGCCATCAGTGAGTCAGAAGCGGGAGGGCCCGCAGATACGCAGTATTTT
TRBD1	TRBV15	TRBJ2-3	-	CATSRNRRGPDTQYF	TGTGCCACCAGCAGAAATCGCAGGGGGCCGGATACGCAGTATTTT
-	TRBV20-1	TRBJ2-1	many	CSARIRGPYNEQFF	TGCAGTGCTAGAATCCGCGGGCCCTACAATGAGCAGTTCTTC